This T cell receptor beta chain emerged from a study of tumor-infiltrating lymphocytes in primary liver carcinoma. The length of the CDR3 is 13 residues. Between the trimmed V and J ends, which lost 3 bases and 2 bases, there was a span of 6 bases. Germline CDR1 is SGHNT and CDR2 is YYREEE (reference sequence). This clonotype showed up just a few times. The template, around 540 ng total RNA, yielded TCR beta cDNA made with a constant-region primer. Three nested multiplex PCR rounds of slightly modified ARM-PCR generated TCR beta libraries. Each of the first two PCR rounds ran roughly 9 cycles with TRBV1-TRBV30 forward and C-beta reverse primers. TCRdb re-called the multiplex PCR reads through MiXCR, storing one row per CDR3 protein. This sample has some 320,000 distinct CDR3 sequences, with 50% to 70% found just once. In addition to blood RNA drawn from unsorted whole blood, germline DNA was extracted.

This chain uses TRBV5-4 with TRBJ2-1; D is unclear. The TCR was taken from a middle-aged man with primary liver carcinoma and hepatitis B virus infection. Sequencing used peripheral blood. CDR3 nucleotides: TGTGCCAGCAGCTCGGTGGCCTACAATGAGCAGTTCTTC. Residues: CASSSVAYNEQFF.